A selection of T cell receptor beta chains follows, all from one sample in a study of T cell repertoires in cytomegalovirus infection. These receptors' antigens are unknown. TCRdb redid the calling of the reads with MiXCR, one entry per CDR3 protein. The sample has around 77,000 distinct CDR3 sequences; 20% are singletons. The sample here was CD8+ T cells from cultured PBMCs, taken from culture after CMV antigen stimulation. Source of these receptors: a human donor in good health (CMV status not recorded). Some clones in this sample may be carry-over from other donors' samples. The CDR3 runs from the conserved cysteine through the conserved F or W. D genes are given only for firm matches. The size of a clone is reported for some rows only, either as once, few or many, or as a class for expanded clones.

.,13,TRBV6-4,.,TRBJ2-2,CASSEQDTGELFF,TGTGCCAGCAGTGAACAGGACACCGGGGAGCTGTTTTTT
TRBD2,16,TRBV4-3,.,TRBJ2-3,CASSEVGLAGADTQYF,TGCGCCAGCAGCGAGGTCGGACTAGCGGGGGCAGATACGCAGTATTTT
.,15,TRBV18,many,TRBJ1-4,CASSPVGATNEKLFF,TGTGCCAGCTCACCAGTAGGGGCAACTAATGAAAAACTGTTTTTT
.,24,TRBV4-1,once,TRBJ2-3,CASSQESGSRDRLFGGGHTDTQYF,TGCGCCAGCAGCCAAGAATCCGGTAGTCGGGACAGGCTTTTTGGCGGGGGCCACACAGATACGCAGTATTTT
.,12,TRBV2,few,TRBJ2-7,CASSEGGYEQYF,TGTGCCAGCAGTGAGGGCGGATACGAGCAGTACTTC
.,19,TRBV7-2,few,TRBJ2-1,CASSSTQLGGLDSYNEQFF,TGTGCCAGCAGCTCAACCCAGTTGGGGGGCCTCGATTCCTACAATGAGCAGTTCTTC
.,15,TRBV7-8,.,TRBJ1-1,CASSLAGPGRTEAFF,TGTGCCAGCAGCTTAGCGGGGCCAGGGAGGACTGAAGCTTTCTTT
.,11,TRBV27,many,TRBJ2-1,CASRYNGEQFF,TGTGCCAGCCGATATAACGGTGAGCAGTTCTTC
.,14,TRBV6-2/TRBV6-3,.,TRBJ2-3,CASSSEANTDTQYF,TGTGCCAGCAGTTCCGAGGCAAACACAGATACGCAGTATTTT
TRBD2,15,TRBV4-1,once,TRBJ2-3,CASSPPAGGSDTQYF,TGCGCCAGCAGCCCCCCGGCGGGGGGGTCGGATACGCAGTATTTT
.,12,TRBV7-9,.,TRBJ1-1,CASSFTGNEAFF,TGTGCCAGCAGCTTTACAGGGAATGAAGCTTTCTTT
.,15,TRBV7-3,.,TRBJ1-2,CASSLIGGGDYGYTF,TGTGCCAGCAGCTTAATAGGAGGGGGAGACTATGGCTACACCTTC
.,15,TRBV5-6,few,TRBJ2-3,CASSLVLGPTDTQYF,TGTGCCAGCAGCCTGGTACTGGGACCAACAGATACGCAGTATTTT
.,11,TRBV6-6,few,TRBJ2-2,CASSYPPELFF,TGTGCCAGCAGTTACCCCCCGGAGCTGTTTTTT
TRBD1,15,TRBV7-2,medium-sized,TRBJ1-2,CASSLTGSTGDGYTF,TGTGCCAGCAGCTTAACAGGCTCGACAGGGGATGGCTACACCTTC
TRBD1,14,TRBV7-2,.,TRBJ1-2,CASRLSWTGEGYTF,TGTGCCAGCAGACTCTCTTGGACAGGGGAGGGCTACACCTTC
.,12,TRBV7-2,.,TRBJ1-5,CASSWTDQPQHF,TGTGCCAGCAGCTGGACCGACCAGCCCCAGCATTTT
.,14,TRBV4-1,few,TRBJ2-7,CASSQEGRSYEQYF,TGCGCCAGCAGCCAAGAGGGACGATCCTACGAGCAGTACTTC
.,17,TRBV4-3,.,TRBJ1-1,CASSQDWTAERDTEAFF,TGCGCCAGCAGCCAAGATTGGACTGCGGAGAGGGACACTGAAGCTTTCTTT
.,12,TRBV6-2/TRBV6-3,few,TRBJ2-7,CASSYRLYEQYF,TGTGCCAGCAGTTACCGTCTCTACGAGCAGTACTTC
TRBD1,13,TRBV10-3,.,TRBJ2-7,CAISEGTDYEQYF,TGTGCCATCAGTGAAGGGACAGACTACGAGCAGTACTTC
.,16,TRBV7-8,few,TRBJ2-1,CASSQETAASYNEQFF,TGTGCCAGCAGCCAAGAAACAGCAGCCTCCTACAATGAGCAGTTCTTC
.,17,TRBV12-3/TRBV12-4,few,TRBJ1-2,CASSLGIPQGGNYGYTF,TGTGCCAGCAGTTTAGGCATCCCGCAGGGAGGAAACTATGGCTACACCTTC
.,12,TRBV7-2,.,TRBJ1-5,CASSLGPGLQHF,TGTGCCAGCAGCTTGGGGCCGGGACTCCAGCATTTT
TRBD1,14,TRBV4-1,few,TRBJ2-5,CASSHPGTEETQYF,TGCGCCAGCAGCCATCCCGGGACAGAAGAGACCCAGTACTTC
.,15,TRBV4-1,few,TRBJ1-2,CASSQDGGNGYGYTF,TGCGCCAGCAGCCAAGATGGGGGTAATGGCTATGGCTACACCTTC
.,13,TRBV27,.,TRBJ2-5,CASSVAGPRTQYF,TGTGCCAGCAGCGTCGCAGGGCCCCGGACCCAGTACTTC
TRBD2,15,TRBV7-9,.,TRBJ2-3,CASSPPGTTTDTQYF,TGTGCCAGCAGCCCCCCCGGGACTACCACAGATACGCAGTATTTT